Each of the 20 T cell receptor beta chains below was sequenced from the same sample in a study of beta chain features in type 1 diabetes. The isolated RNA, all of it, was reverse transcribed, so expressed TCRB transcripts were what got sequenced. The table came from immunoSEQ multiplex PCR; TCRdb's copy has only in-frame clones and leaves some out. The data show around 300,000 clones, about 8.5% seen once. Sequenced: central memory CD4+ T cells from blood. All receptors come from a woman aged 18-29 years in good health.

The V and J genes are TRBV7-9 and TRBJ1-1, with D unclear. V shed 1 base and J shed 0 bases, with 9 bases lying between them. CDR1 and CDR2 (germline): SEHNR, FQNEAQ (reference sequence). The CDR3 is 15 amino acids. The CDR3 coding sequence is TGTGCCAGCAGCTTAGATCTTTTTTTGAACACTGAAGCTTTCTTT. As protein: CASSLDLFLNTEAFF.

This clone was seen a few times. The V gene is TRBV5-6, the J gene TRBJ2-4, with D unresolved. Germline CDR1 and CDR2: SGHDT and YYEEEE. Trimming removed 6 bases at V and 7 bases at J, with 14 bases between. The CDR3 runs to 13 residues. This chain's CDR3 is CASTYGSTNIQYF. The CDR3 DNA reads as TGTGCCAGCACCTACGGGTCCACCAACATTCAGTACTTC.

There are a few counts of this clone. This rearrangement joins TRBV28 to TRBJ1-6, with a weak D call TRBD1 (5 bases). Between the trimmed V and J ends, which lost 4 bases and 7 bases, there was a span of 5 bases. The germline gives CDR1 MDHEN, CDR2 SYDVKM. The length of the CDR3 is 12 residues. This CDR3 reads CASSSGNSPLHF. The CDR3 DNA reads TGTGCCAGCAGTTCAGGGAATTCACCCCTCCACTTT.

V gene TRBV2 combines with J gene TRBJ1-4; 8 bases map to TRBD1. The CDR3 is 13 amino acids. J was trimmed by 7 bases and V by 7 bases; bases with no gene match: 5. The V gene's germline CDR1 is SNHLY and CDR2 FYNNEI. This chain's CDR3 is CASNDRGGEKLFF. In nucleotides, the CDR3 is TGTGCCAGCAACGACAGGGGAGGTGAAAAACTGTTTTTT.

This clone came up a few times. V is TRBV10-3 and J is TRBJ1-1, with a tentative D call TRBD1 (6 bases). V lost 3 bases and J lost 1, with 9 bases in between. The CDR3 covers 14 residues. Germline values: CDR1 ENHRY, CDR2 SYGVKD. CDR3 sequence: CAISEVGANTEAFF. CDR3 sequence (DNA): TGTGCCATCAGTGAAGTGGGGGCGAACACTGAAGCTTTCTTT.

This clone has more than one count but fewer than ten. The CDR3 DNA reads as TGCGCCAGCAGCTTGGGCGCAGATACGCAGTATTTT. As protein: CASSLGADTQYF. This chain joins TRBV5-1 and TRBJ2-3, with D unclear. CDR3 length: 12 residues. V was clipped by 0 bases and J by 4 bases, with 3 bases between them. From germline, CDR1 is SGHRS and CDR2 YFSETQ. The complete variable domain, with remaining parts taken from reference TRBV5-1 and TRBJ2-3, reads KAGVTQTPRYLIKTRGQQVTLSCSPISGHRSVSWYQQTPGQGLQFLFEYFSETQRNKGNFPGRFSGRQFSNSRSEMNVSTLELGDSALYLCASSLGADTQYFGPGTRLTVL.

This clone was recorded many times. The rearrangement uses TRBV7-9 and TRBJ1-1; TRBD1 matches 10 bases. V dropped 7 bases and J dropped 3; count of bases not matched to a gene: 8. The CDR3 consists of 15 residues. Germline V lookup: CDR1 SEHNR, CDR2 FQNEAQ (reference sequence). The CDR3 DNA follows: TGTGCCAGCATCCGTCCGGGGACAGGGGACACTGAAGCTTTCTTT. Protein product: CASIRPGTGDTEAFF.

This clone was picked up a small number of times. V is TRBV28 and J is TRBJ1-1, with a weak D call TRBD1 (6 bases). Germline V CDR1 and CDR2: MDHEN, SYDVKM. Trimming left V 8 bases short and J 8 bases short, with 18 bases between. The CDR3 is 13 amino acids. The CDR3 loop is CASRTPGTSEAFF. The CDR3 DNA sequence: TGTGCCAGCCGTACCCCCGGGACAAGCGAAGCTTTCTTT.

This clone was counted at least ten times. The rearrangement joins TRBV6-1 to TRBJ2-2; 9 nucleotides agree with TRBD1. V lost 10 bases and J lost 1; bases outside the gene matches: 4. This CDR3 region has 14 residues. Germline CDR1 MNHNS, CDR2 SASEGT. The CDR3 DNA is TGTGCCACCTGGGACAGGGAGAACACCGGGGAGCTGTTTTTT. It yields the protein CATWDRENTGELFF.

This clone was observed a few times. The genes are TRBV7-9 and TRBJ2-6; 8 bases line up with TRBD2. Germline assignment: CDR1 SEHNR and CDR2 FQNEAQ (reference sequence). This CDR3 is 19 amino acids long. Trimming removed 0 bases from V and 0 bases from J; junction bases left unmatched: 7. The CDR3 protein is CASSLAVASGSSGANVLTF. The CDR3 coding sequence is TGTGCCAGCAGCTTAGCCGTGGCTAGCGGGTCCTCTGGGGCCAACGTCCTGACTTTC.

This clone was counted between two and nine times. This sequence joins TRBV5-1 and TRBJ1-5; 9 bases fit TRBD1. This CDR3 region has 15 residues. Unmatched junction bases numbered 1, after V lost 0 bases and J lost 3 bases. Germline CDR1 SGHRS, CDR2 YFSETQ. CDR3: CASSLGTGANQPQHF. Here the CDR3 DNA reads TGCGCCAGCAGCTTGGGGACAGGGGCCAATCAGCCCCAGCATTTT.

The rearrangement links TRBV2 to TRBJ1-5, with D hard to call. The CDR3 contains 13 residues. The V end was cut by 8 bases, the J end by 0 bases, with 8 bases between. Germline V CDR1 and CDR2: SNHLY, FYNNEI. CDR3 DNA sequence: TGTGCCAGCGAGCGAAATAGCAATCAGCCCCAGCATTTT. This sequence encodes CASERNSNQPQHF.

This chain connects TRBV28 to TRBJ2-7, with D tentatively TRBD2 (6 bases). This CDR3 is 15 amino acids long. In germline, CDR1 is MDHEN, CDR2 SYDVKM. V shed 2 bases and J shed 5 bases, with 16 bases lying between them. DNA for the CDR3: TGTGCCAGCAGTTTAGGTTTCGGGGGAGGTAACGAGCAGTACGTC. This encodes CASSLGFGGGNEQYV.

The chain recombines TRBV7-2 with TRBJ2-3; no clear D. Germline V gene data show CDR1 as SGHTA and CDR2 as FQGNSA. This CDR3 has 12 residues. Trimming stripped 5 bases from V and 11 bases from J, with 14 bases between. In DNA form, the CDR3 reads TGTGCCAGCAGCCTAAGTGGGTATAAGCAGTATTTT. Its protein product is CASSLSGYKQYF.

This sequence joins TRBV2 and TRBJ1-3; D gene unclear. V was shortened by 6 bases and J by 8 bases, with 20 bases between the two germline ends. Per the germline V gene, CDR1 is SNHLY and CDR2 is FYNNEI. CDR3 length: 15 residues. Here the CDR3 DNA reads TGTGCCAGCAGGCCGTTCGGTAGTCGCCGAGACACCATATATTTT. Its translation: CASRPFGSRRDTIYF. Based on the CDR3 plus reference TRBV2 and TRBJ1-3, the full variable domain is EPEVTQTPSHQVTQMGQEVILRCVPISNHLYFYWYRQILGQKVEFLVSFYNNEISEKSEIFDDQFSVERPDGSNFTLKIRSTKLEDSAMYFCASRPFGSRRDTIYFGEGSWLTVV.

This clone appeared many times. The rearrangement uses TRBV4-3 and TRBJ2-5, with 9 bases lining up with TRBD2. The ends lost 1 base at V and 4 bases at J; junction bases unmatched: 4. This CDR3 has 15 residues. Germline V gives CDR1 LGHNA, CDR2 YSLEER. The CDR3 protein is CASSQGGGVRETQYF. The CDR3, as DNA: TGCGCCAGCAGCCAAGGCGGGGGGGTCCGAGAGACCCAGTACTTC.

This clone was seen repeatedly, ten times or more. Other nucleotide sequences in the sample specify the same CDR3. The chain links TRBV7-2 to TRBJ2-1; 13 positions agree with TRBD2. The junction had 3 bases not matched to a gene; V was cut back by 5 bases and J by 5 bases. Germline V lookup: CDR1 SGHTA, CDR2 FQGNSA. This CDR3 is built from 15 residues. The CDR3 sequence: CASSPTSGGDNEQFF. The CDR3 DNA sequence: TGTGCCAGCAGCCCAACTAGCGGGGGGGACAATGAGCAGTTCTTC.

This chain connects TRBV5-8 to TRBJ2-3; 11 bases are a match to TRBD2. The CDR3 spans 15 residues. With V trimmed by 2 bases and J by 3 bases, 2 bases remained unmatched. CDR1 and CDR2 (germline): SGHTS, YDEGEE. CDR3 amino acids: CASSFSGGGTDTQYF. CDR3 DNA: TGTGCCAGCAGCTTTAGCGGGGGGGGAACAGATACGCAGTATTTT.

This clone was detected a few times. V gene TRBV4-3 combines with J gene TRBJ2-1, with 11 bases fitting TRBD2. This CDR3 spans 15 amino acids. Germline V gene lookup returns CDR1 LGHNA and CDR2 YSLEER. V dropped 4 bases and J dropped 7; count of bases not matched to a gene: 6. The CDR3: CASSPATSGRNEQFF. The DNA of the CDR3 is TGCGCCAGCAGCCCCGCCACTAGCGGGAGAAATGAGCAGTTCTTC.

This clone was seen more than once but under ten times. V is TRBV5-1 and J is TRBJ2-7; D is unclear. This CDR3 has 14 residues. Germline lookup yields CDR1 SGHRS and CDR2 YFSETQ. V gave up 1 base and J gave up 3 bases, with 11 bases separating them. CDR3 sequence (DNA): TGCGCCAGCAGCTTGAAGGGAAACAACTACGAGCAGTACTTC. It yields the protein CASSLKGNNYEQYF.